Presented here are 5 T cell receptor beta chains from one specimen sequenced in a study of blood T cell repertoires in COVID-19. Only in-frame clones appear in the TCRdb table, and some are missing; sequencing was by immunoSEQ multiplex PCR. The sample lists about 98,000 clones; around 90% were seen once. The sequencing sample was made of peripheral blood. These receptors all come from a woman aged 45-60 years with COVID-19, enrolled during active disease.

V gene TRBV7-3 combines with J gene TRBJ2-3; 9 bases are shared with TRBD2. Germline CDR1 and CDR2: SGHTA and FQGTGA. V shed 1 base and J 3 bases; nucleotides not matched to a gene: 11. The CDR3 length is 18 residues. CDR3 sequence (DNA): TGTGCCAGCAGCTTAATGCCCCTCAAGCGGGGGGAGACAGATACGCAGTATTTT. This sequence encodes CASSLMPLKRGETDTQYF.

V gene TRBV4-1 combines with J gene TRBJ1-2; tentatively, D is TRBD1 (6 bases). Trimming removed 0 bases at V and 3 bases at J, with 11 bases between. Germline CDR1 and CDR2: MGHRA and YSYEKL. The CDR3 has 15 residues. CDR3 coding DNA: TGCGCCAGCAGCCAAGATAACAGGGCGGACTATGGCTACACCTTC. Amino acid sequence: CASSQDNRADYGYTF.

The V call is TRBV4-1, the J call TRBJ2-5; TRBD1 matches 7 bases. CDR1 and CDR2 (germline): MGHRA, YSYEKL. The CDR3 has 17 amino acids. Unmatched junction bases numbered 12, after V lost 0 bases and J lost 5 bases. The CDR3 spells CASSQDLWAGGMETQYF. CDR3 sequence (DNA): TGCGCCAGCAGCCAAGATCTTTGGGCAGGGGGAATGGAGACCCAGTACTTC.

The chain's CDR3 is CAWSDRGYEQYF. The CDR3 nucleotides read TGTGCCTGGAGTGACCGGGGGTACGAGCAGTACTTC. The chain recombines TRBV30 with TRBJ2-7; weak D call: TRBD2 (6 bases). The ends were cut back, 1 base at V and 4 bases at J, with 8 bases in the middle. Germline-derived CDR1 and CDR2 are GTSNPN and SVGIG (reference sequence). The CDR3 sequence is 12 residues long.

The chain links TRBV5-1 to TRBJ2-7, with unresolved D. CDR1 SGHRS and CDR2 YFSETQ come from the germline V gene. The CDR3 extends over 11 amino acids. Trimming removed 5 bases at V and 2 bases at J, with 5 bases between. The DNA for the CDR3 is TGCGCCAGCAGTTCCGCCTACGAGCAGTACTTC. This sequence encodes CASSSAYEQYF.